A single sample is the source of the 19 T cell receptor beta chains below, sequenced in a study of identical twins. TCRdb independently ran MiXCR on the 5' RACE reads; one entry per CDR3 protein. The table includes roughly 690,000 distinct CDR3 sequences, around 6% detected once. Sequencing used naive T cells sorted from blood. The receptor source for this set is a young man in good health.

There are many counts of this clonotype. The chain combines TRBV9 with TRBJ2-1, with 12 bases lining up with TRBD1. Germline loops: CDR1 SGDLS, CDR2 YYNGEE. The trim removed 0 bases at V and 10 bases at J, leaving 8 bases unmatched. The CDR3 runs 16 residues. This chain's CDR3 is CASSVGQGQGAREQFF. The CDR3 DNA follows: TGTGCCAGCAGCGTAGGCCAGGGACAGGGGGCACGGGAGCAGTTCTTC.

This clonotype was recorded at least ten times. The V gene is TRBV12-3 or TRBV12-4, the J gene TRBJ1-1; 7 bases match TRBD1. V dropped 5 bases and J dropped 4; count of bases not matched to a gene: 10. The CDR3 extends over 15 amino acids. CDR3 nucleotide sequence: TGTGCCAGCAGTCCGCTTAAGGGGGCAGGCACTGAAGCTTTCTTT. It translates to CASSPLKGAGTEAFF.

The V call is TRBV6-1, the J call TRBJ2-1; perhaps TRBD2 as D (6 bases). The CDR3 contains 17 residues. The germline V and J ends were trimmed by 5 bases and 0 bases, with 17 bases remaining between them. Germline CDR1 is MNHNS and CDR2 is SASEGT. The chain's CDR3 is CASSRPVIGSSYNEQFF. In DNA, the CDR3 is TGTGCCAGCAGTCGCCCGGTAATCGGGAGCTCCTACAATGAGCAGTTCTTC.

This clonotype has at least ten counts. CDR3 sequence: CASSLDNPYEQYF. As DNA, the CDR3 is TGTGCCAGCAGTTTAGACAACCCCTACGAGCAGTACTTC. This chain joins TRBV12-3 or TRBV12-4 and TRBJ2-7; D gene uncertain. The CDR3 runs to 13 residues. V shed 1 base and J shed 2 bases, with 6 bases lying between them.

This clonotype was recorded at least ten times. The chain has TRBV10-3 and TRBJ2-3; D gene unclear. V was shortened by 0 bases and J by 2 bases, with 9 bases between the two germline ends. The CDR3 runs 15 residues. Germline V gene lookup returns CDR1 ENHRY and CDR2 SYGVKD. This chain's CDR3 is CAISESNGFTDTQYF. The CDR3 DNA reads TGTGCCATCAGTGAGTCTAATGGCTTCACAGATACGCAGTATTTT.

In its sample, this clonotype was seen many times. This chain connects TRBV12-3 or TRBV12-4 to TRBJ1-5; 7 bases are a match to TRBD1. The CDR3 is made up of 14 amino acids. J lost 5 bases, V lost 4 bases, and 5 bases had no gene match. In DNA, the CDR3 is TGTGCCAGCAGTTCGAGACAGGGCCATCAGCCCCAGCATTTT. Translated: CASSSRQGHQPQHF.

This sequence joins TRBV6-6 and TRBJ2-7, with a tentative D call TRBD1 (5 bases). Between the trimmed V and J ends, which lost 5 bases and 4 bases, there was a span of 9 bases. Germline CDR1 and CDR2: MNHNY and SVGAGI (reference sequence). The CDR3 runs 12 residues. In DNA form, the CDR3 reads TGTGCCAGCAGTCAAACAGGATACGAGCAGTACGTC. It specifies CASSQTGYEQYV.

In its sample, this clonotype was seen a few times. The chain recombines TRBV6-6 with TRBJ1-6, with D perhaps matching TRBD1 (5 bases). Trimming pared 5 bases from V and 13 bases from J, leaving 12 bases between. The CDR3 contains 12 residues. Germline V gives CDR1 MNHNY, CDR2 SVGAGI (reference sequence). Here the CDR3 reads CASSVQEGPLHF. CDR3 nucleotide sequence: TGTGCCAGCAGTGTACAGGAAGGGCCCCTCCACTTT.

This chain connects TRBV11-2 to TRBJ2-3; D is unresolved. Looked up from germline, CDR1 is SGHAT and CDR2 is FQNNGV. V was clipped by 2 bases and J by 4 bases, with 13 bases between them. This CDR3 is 15 amino acids long. Here the CDR3 reads CASSLSPFLADTQYF. CDR3 coding DNA: TGTGCCAGCAGCTTATCGCCGTTTTTGGCAGATACGCAGTATTTT.

This clonotype showed up many times. The V call is TRBV12-3 or TRBV12-4, the J call TRBJ2-1, with D perhaps matching TRBD2 (6 bases). CDR3 size: 13 residues. V was cut by 5 bases and J by 4 bases, with 9 bases left in between. The CDR3 sequence is CASSPGTYNEQFF. In nucleotides, the CDR3 is TGTGCCAGCAGTCCCGGGACTTACAATGAGCAGTTCTTC.

This clonotype was recorded only once. The chain joins TRBV5-1 to TRBJ1-2, with 8 bases matching TRBD1. Germline V gene sequence: CDR1 SGHRS, CDR2 YFSETQ. This CDR3 contains 14 residues. The V and J ends lost 4 bases and 4 bases, in that order; junction bases with no gene match: 6. CDR3 region: CASSGRGHPYGYTF. The DNA for the CDR3 is TGCGCCAGCAGCGGCAGGGGGCACCCCTATGGCTACACCTTC. The full variable domain, in which reference TRBV5-1 and TRBJ1-2 provide the parts outside the CDR3, is KAGVTQTPRYLIKTRGQQVTLSCSPISGHRSVSWYQQTPGQGLQFLFEYFSETQRNKGNFPGRFSGRQFSNSRSEMNVSTLELGDSALYLCASSGRGHPYGYTFGSGTRLTVV.

This clonotype was found many times. This chain connects TRBV4-2 to TRBJ2-5; the match to TRBD2 covers 9 bases. The CDR3 consists of 19 residues. V shed 0 bases, J shed 5 bases, and the junction held 16 bases outside the gene matches. CDR1 LGHNA and CDR2 YNFKEQ come from the germline V gene. CDR3 region: CASSQDSLAGSSRWETQYF. The DNA of the CDR3 is TGTGCCAGCAGCCAAGATAGCCTAGCGGGAAGCTCGAGGTGGGAGACCCAGTACTTC.

This clonotype was counted many times. The junction does not match germline at one end; this may be a read error. This chain links TRBV5-1 with TRBJ2-2, with TRBD1 as a possible D gene (5 bases). CDR1 is SGHRS and CDR2 is YFSETQ in the germline V gene. CDR3 length equals 15 residues. CDR3 protein: CASSLEGAKTGELFF. DNA of the CDR3: TGCGCCAGCAGCTTGGAAGGGGCGAAAACCGGGGAGCTGTTTTTT.

Comments on this clonotype: The germline gene is not matched at one end of the junction; a read error may be the cause. V and J are TRBV12-3 or TRBV12-4 and TRBJ2-3; 7 bases match TRBD1. The CDR3 sequence is 14 residues long. CDR3 bases: TGTGCCAGCAGCCCGAAGGAAGGGACAGATAGGCAGTATTTT. It specifies CASSPKEGTDRQYF.

There are many counts of this clonotype. The chain links TRBV6-5 to TRBJ2-3; tentative D call: TRBD1 (6 bases). There are 16 residues in the CDR3. The germline V and J ends were trimmed by 3 bases and 1 base, with 14 bases remaining between them. Germline V gives CDR1 MNHEY, CDR2 SVGAGI. The CDR3 sequence is CASSYGTGLGTDTQYF. The CDR3 bases are TGTGCCAGCAGTTATGGAACAGGGCTCGGCACAGATACGCAGTATTTT.

The V gene is TRBV27, the J gene TRBJ2-1; 13 bases map to TRBD2. The CDR3 has 19 residues. Germline CDR1 MNHEY, CDR2 SMNVEV (reference sequence). Unmatched junction bases numbered 12, after V lost 7 bases and J lost 0 bases. The CDR3 spells CASTHGLAGDPSSYNEQFF. The CDR3 coding sequence is TGTGCCAGCACCCACGGACTAGCGGGAGACCCAAGCTCCTACAATGAGCAGTTCTTC.

The chain uses TRBV5-1 and TRBJ1-2, with 9 bases identical to TRBD1. Germline trimming cut 4 bases from V and 5 bases from J; bases unmatched to any gene: 6. Germline values: CDR1 SGHRS, CDR2 YFSETQ. The CDR3 contains 14 residues. CDR3: CASSTDRGSYGYTF. The CDR3 DNA reads as TGCGCCAGCAGCACCGACAGGGGGAGTTATGGCTACACCTTC.

With respect to this clonotype: In this CDR3 the conserved last residue, phenylalanine or tryptophan, is missing, so a read error is likely. This rearrangement joins TRBV10-3 to TRBJ2-1; 9 bases are shared with TRBD2. The CDR3 length is 17 residues. Germline trimming cut 3 bases from V and 4 bases from J; bases unmatched to any gene: 10. The germline CDR1 and CDR2 sequences are ENHRY and SYGVKD. Here the CDR3 reads CAISDYSSGRFYNEQFS. The CDR3, as DNA: TGTGCCATCAGTGATTATTCGAGCGGGAGGTTTTACAATGAGCAGTTCTCC.

This clonotype was found many times. The chain joins TRBV6-2 or TRBV6-3 to TRBJ2-1; D perhaps matches TRBD2 (6 bases). The germline CDR1 and CDR2 sequences are MNHEY and SVGEGT. Trimming took 0 bases from V and 6 from J, leaving 18 bases between them. The CDR3 runs 17 residues. The CDR3 loop reads CASSYSARWRAGNEQFF. The CDR3 DNA reads as TGTGCCAGCAGTTACTCGGCCCGTTGGAGGGCTGGCAATGAGCAGTTCTTC.